Here is one T cell receptor (beta chain) with its context. Its cognate antigen is unknown. The sample is drawn from a study of OX40 agonist ivuxolimab in advanced cancers. Whole-study context: Patients received intravenous ivuxolimab every 2 weeks at 0.01 to 10 mg/kg.

Germline assignment: CDR1 MRHNA and CDR2 SNTAGT. The CDR3 consists of 12 residues. Trimming took off 5 bases at V and 4 bases at J, with 9 bases between the two ends. The assay was immunoSEQ multiplex PCR, and TCRdb's table has in-frame clones only and misses some. The table lists 55,000 to 75,000 clones, 80% to 90% of them singletons. Study-level findings and limits: At 0.1 to 3.0 mg/kg and by week 6, CD4+ and CD8+ T cells in the blood had expanded clonally. The average count of expanded clones was higher among CD8+ T cells than among CD4+. Some nonresponders additionally presented with little normalized T-cell clonal expansion.

This TCR was recovered from an adult with an advanced solid tumor such as melanoma, head and neck, liver or kidney cancer. The chain uses TRBV6-4 and TRBJ2-7, with a tentative D call TRBD2 (5 bases). Sequenced material: CD4+ or CD8+ T cells sorted from blood, taken in a trial of the OX40 agonist ivuxolimab. Here the CDR3 DNA reads TGTGCCAGCAGTACCGGACTTTACGAGCAGTACTTC. Its translation is CASSTGLYEQYF.